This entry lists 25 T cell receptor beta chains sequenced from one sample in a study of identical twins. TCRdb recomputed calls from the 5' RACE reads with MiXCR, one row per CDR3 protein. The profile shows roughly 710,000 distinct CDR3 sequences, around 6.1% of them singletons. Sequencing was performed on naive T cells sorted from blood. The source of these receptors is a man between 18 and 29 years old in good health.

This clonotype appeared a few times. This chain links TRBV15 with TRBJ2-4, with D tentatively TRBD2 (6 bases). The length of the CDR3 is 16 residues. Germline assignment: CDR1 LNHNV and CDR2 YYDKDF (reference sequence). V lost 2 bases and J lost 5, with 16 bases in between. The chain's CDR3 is CATSRTYQGGENIQYF. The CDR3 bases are TGTGCCACCAGCAGAACCTATCAGGGCGGGGAAAACATTCAGTACTTC. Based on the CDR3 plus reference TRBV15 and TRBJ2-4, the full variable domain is DAMVIQNPRYQVTQFGKPVTLSCSQTLNHNVMYWYQQKSSQAPKLLFHYYDKDFNNEADTPDNFQSRRPNTSFCFLDIRSPGLGDTAMYLCATSRTYQGGENIQYFGAGTRLSVL.

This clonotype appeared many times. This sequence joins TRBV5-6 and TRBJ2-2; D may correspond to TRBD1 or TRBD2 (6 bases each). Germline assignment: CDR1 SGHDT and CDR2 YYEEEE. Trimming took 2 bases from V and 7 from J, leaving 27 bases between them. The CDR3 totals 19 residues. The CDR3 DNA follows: TGTGCCAGCAGCTTTTCCCGTCGGACGGGGGCATCGGGAATCGGGGAGCTGTTTTTT. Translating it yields CASSFSRRTGASGIGELFF.

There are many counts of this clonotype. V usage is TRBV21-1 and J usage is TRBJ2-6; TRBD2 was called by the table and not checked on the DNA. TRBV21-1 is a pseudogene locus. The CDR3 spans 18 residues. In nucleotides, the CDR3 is TGTGCCAGCAGCAAGGGACGCGGGAGTGATGCTGGGGCCAACGTCCTGACTTTC. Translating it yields CASSKGRGSDAGANVLTF.

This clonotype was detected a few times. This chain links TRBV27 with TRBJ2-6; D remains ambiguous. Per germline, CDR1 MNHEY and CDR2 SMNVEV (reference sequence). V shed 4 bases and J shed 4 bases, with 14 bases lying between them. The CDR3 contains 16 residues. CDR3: CASSWMGLKGANVLTF. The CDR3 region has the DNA TGTGCCAGCAGTTGGATGGGCCTCAAGGGGGCCAACGTCCTGACTTTC.

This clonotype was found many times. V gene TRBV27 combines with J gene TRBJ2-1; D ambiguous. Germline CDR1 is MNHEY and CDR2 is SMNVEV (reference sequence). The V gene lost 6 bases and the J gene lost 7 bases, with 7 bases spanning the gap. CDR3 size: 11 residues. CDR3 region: CASRRSNEQFF. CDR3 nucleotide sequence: TGTGCCAGCAGAAGAAGTAATGAGCAGTTCTTC.

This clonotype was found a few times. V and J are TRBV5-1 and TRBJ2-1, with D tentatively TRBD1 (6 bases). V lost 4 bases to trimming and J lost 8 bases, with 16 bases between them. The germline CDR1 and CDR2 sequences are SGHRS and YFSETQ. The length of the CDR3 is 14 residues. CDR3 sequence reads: CASSRLGPGDEQFF. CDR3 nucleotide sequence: TGCGCCAGCAGCCGGTTAGGTCCAGGGGATGAGCAGTTCTTC.

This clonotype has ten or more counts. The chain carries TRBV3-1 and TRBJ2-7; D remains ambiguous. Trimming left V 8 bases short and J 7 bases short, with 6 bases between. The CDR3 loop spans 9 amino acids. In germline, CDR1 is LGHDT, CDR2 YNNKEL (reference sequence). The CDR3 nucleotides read TGTGCCAGCTTTCGGGAGCAGTACGTC. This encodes CASFREQYV.

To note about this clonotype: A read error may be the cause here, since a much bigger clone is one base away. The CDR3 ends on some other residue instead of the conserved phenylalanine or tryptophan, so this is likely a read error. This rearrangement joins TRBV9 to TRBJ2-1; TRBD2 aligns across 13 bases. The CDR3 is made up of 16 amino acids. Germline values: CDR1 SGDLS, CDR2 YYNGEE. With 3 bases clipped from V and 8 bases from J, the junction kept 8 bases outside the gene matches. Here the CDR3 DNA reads TGTGCCAGCAGCGGACCGGGACTAGCGGGAACAGATGAGCAGTTCTTA. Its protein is CASSGPGLAGTDEQFL.

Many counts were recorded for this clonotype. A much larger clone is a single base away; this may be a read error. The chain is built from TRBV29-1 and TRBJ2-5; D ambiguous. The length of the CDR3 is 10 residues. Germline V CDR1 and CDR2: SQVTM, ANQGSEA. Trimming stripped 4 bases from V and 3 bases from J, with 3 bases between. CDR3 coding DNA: TGCAGCGTTGGAGAAGAGACCCAGTACTTC. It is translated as CSVGEETQYF. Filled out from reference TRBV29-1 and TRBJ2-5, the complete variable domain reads SAVISQKPSRDICQRGTSLTIQCQVDSQVTMMFWYRQQPGQSLTLIATANQGSEATYESGFVIDKFPISRPNLTFSTLTVSNMSPEDSSIYLCSVGEETQYFGPGTRLLVL.

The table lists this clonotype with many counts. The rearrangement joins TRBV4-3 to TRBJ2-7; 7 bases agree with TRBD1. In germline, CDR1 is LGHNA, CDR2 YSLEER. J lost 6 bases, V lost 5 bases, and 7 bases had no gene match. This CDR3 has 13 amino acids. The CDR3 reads CASSNQPGGEQYF. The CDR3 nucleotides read TGCGCCAGCAGCAATCAACCAGGGGGCGAGCAGTACTTC.

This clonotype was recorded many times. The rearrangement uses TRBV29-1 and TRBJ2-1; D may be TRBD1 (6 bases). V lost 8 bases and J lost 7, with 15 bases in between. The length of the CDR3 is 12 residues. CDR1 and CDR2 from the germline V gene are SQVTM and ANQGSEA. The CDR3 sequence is CSLWTVSNEQFF. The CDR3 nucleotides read TGCAGCCTTTGGACAGTCTCTAATGAGCAGTTCTTC.

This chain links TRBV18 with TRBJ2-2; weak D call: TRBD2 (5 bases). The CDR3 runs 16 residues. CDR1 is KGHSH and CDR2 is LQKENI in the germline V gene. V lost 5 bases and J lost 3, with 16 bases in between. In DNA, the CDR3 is TGTGCCAGCTCAGTCTTGCGGGCGACTGACACCGGGGAGCTGTTTTTT. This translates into CASSVLRATDTGELFF.

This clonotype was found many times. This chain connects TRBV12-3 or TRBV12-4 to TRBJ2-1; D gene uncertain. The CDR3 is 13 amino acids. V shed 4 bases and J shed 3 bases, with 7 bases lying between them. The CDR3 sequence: CASSSGNYNEQFF. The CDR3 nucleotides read TGTGCCAGCAGTTCTGGGAACTACAATGAGCAGTTCTTC.

The CDR3 DNA reads TGTGCCATCAGTGCGGTGTTCACCGGGGAGCTGTTTTTT. The encoded protein is CAISAVFTGELFF. This chain links TRBV10-3 with TRBJ2-2; no definite D call. This CDR3 has 13 amino acids. V was cut by 4 bases and J by 4 bases, with 7 bases left in between. Germline CDR1 is ENHRY and CDR2 is SYGVKD.

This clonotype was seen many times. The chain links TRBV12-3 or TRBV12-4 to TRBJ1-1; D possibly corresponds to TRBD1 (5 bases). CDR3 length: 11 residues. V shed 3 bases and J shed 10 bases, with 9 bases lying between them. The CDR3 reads CASSLGPGAFF. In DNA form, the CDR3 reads TGTGCCAGCAGTTTGGGGCCAGGAGCTTTCTTT.

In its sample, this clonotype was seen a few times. The CDR3 DNA reads as TGTGCCAGCAGTTACGAAGGCAGATCTGCAACTAATGAAAAACTGTTTTTT. It yields the protein CASSYEGRSATNEKLFF. V and J are TRBV6-5 and TRBJ1-4; D unclear. The ends were cut back, 2 bases at V and 0 bases at J, with 13 bases in the middle. Germline V gene sequence: CDR1 MNHEY, CDR2 SVGAGI. CDR3 length: 17 amino acids.

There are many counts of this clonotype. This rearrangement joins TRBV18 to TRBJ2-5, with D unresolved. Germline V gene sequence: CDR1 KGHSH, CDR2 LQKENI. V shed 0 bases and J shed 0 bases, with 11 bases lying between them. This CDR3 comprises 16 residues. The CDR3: CASSPPMAPYQETQYF. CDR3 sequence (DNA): TGTGCCAGCTCACCACCGATGGCCCCTTACCAAGAGACCCAGTACTTC.

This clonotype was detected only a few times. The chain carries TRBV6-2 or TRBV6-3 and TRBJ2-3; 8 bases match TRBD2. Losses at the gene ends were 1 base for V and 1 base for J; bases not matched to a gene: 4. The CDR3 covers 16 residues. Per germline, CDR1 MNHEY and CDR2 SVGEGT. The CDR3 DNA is TGTGCCAGCAGTTACTTGAGCGGGAGTCGCACAGATACGCAGTATTTT. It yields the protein CASSYLSGSRTDTQYF.

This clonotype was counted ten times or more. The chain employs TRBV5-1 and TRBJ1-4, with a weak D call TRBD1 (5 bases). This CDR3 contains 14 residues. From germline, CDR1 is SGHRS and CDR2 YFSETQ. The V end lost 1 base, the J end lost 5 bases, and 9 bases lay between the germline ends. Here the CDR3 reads CASSLQGMNEKLFF. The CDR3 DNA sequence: TGCGCCAGCAGCTTGCAGGGAATGAATGAAAAACTGTTTTTT.

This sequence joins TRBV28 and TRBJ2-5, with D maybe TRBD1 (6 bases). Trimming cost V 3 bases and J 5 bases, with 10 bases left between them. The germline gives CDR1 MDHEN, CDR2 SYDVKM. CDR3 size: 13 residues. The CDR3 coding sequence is TGTGCCAGCAGTTTTTCAGGGGTGGAGACCCAGTACTTC. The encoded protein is CASSFSGVETQYF.

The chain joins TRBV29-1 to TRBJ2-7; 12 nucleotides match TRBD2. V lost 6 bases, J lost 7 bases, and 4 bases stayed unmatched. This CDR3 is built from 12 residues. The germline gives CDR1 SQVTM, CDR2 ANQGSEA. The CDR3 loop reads CSVTSGSKEQYV. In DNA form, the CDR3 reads TGCAGCGTGACTAGCGGGAGCAAGGAGCAGTACGTC.

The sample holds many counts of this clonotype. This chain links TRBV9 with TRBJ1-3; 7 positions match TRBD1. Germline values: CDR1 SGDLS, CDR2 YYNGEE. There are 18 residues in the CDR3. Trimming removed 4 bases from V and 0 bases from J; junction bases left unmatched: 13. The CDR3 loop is CASSPRGQLQISGNTIYF. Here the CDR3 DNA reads TGTGCCAGCAGCCCCCGGGGACAGCTCCAAATCTCTGGAAACACCATATATTTT.

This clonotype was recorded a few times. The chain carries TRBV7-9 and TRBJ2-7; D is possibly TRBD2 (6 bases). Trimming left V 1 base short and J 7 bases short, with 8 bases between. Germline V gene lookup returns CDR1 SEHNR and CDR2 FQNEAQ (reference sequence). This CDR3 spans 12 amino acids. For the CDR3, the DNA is TGTGCCAGCAGCTTAGTAGCGGAGGAGCAGTACTTC. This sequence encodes CASSLVAEEQYF.

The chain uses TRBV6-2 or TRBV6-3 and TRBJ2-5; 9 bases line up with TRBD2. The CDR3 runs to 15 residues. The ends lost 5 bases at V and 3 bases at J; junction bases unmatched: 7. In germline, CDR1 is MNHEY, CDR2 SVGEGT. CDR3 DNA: TGTGCCAGCAGTAAAGCGACTAGCGGTAAAGAGACCCAGTACTTC. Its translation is CASSKATSGKETQYF.

The CDR3 loop is CASSGQGAFEDEQFF. CDR3 in DNA: TGTGCCAGCAGTGGACAGGGGGCCTTTGAGGATGAGCAGTTCTTC. The gene calls are TRBV25-1 and TRBJ2-1; 10 bases fit TRBD1. From germline, CDR1 is MGHDK and CDR2 SYGVNS. J lost 8 bases, V lost 4 bases, and 8 bases had no gene match. CDR3 length equals 15 residues.